The clone carrying this T cell receptor (beta chain) was detected ten times or more. The antigen is unknown. TCR beta CDR3 regions were amplified from RNA. The TCR CDR3 was amplified in a first-round RT-PCR using the HTBI primer set. TCRdb recomputed calls from the multiplex PCR reads with MiXCR, one row per CDR3 protein. The table has 450,000 to 650,000 distinct CDR3 sequences, less than 25% seen once; the top ten hold more than 25%. This sample was included in a study of T cells in Graves' hyperthyroidism and ophthalmopathy. The CDR3 extends over 15 amino acids. Trimming removed 5 bases from V and 4 bases from J, with 17 bases in between. Study results and caveats: Most clonotypes expanded in the thyroid (above 0.001) were also present in blood. Ophthalmopathy was separated from stable hyperthyroidism by a 13 V-J model. The model made its ophthalmopathy prediction, and onset followed a median around six months later.

The chain combines TRBV12-3 or TRBV12-4 with TRBJ1-1; D not resolved. This clonotype originated in a man aged 18-30 years with Graves' hyperthyroidism. The sequenced sample was blood. The CDR3 sequence is CASSRLDLSVTEAFF. CDR3 in DNA: TGTGCCAGCAGTCGATTGGACCTCTCCGTCACTGAAGCTTTCTTT.